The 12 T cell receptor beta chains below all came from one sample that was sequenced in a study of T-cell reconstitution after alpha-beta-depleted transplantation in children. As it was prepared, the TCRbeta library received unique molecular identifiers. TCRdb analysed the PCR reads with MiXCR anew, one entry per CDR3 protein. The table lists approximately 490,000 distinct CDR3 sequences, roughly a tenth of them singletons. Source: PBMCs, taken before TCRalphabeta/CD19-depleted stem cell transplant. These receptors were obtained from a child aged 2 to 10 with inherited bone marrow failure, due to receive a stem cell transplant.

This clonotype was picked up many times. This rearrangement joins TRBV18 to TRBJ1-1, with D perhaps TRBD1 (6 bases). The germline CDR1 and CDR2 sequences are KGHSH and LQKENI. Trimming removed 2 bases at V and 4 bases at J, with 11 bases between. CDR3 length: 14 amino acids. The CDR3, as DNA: TGTGCCAGCTCACCAAACAGGGTTGGCACTGAAGCTTTCTTT. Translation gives CASSPNRVGTEAFF.

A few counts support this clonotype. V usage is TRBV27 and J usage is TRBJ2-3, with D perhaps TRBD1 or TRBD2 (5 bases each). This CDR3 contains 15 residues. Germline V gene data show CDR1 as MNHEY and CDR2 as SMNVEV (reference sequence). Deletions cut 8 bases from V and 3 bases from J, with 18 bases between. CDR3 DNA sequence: TGTGCCAGCGGAGGATTTGGGGGAACGACAGATACGCAGTATTTT. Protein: CASGGFGGTTDTQYF.

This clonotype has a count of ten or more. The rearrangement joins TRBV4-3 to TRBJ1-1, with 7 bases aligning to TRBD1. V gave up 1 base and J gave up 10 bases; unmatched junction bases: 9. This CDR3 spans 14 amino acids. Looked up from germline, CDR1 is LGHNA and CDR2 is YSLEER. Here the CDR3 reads CASSQVGQVGGAFF. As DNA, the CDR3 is TGCGCCAGCAGCCAAGTTGGACAGGTCGGTGGAGCTTTCTTT.

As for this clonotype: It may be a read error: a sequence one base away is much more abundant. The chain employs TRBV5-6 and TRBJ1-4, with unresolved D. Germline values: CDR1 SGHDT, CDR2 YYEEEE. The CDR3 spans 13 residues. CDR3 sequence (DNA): TGTGACAGCAGCTTGTGGGCAAGGGAAAAACTGTTTTTT. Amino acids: CDSSLWAREKLFF.

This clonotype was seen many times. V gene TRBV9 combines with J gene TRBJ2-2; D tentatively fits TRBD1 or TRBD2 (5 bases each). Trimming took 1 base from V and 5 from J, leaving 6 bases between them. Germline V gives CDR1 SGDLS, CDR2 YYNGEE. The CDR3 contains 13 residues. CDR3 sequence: CASSVWGTGELFF. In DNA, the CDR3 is TGTGCCAGCAGCGTATGGGGGACCGGGGAGCTGTTTTTT. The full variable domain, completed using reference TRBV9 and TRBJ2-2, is DSGVTQTPKHLITATGQRVTLRCSPRSGDLSVYWYQQSLDQGLQFLIQYYNGEERAKGNILERFSAQQFPDLHSELNLSSLELGDSALYFCASSVWGTGELFFGEGSRLTVL.

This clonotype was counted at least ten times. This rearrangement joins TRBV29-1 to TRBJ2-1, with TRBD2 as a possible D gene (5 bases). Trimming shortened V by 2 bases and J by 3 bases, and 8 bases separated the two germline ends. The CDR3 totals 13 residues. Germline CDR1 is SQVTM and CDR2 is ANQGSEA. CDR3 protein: CSVEPRGYNEQFF. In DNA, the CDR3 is TGCAGCGTTGAACCTCGGGGCTACAATGAGCAGTTCTTC.

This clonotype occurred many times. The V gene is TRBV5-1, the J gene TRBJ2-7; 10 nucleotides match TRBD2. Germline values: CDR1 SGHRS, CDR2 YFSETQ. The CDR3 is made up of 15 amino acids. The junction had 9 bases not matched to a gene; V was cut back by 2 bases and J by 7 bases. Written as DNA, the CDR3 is TGCGCCAGCAGCTTCGGACTAGCGGCCCTTCGGGAGCAGTACTTC. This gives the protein CASSFGLAALREQYF.

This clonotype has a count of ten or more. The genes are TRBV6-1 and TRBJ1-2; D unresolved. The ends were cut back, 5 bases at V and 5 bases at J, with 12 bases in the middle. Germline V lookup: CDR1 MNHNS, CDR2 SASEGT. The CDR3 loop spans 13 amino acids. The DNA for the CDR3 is TGTGCCAGCAGTCAGGTTGCGGATTATGGCTACACCTTC. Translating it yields CASSQVADYGYTF.

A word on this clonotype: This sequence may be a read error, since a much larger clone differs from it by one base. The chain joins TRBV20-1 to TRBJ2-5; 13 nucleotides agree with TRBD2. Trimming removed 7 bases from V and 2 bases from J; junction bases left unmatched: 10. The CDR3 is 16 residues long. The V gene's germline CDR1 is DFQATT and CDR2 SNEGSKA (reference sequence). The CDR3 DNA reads TGCAGTGTCGATACCGGGACTAGCGGGATACAAGAGACCCAGTACTTC. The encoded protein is CSVDTGTSGIQETQYF.

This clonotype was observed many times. The CDR3 is CANGTSGAYEQYF. In DNA, the CDR3 is TGTGCCAACGGGACTAGCGGGGCTTACGAGCAGTACTTC. V gene TRBV10-3 combines with J gene TRBJ2-7; the match to TRBD2 covers 13 bases. Germline V gene data show CDR1 as ENHRY and CDR2 as SYGVKD. The CDR3 runs to 13 residues. The V and J ends lost 10 bases and 4 bases, in that order; junction bases with no gene match: 4.

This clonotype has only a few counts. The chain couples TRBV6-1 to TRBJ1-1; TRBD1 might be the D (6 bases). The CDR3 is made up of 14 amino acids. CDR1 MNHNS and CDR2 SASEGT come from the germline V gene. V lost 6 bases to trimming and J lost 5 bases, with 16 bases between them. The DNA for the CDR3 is TGTGCCAGCAGCTCAATGGGAGGGGGTACTGAAGCTTTCTTT. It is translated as CASSSMGGGTEAFF.

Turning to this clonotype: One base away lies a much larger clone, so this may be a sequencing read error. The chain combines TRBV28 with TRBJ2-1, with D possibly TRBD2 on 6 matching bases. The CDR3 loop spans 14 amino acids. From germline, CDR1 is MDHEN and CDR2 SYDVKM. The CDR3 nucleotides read TGTACCAGCAGTTTGACCGGGACTTACAATGAGCAGTTCTTC. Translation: CTSSLTGTYNEQFF.